This TCR beta chain derives from a study of cytotoxic CD8 clonotypes in ibrutinib-treated CLL. Study observations and caveats: Treatment saw public clonotypes, which were uncommon, either contract or stay stable.

Concerning this clone itself: Antigen unknown.

This CDR3 has 14 residues. The V gene end was trimmed by 4 bases and the J gene end by 3 bases; junction bases not matched to a gene: 6. The germline gives CDR1 SQVTM, CDR2 ANQGSEA. This table comes from immunoSEQ multiplex PCR, and its TCRdb copy is limited to in-frame clones, with some not included. The data hold more than 300,000 clones, with 70% to 80% observed a single time. The source of this sequence is a human donor with chronic lymphocytic leukemia. Specimen: PBMCs, collected before ibrutinib treatment. J is TRBJ1-5 and V is TRBV29-1; TRBD1 agrees at 7 bases. CDR3 in DNA: TGCAGCGTTGTAGAACAGGGGTACAATCAGCCCCAGCATTTT. It translates to CSVVEQGYNQPQHF.